The T cell receptor beta chain under discussion was sequenced for a study of shared T cell receptors in the human thymus. Method: immunoSEQ multiplex PCR; TCRdb's copy keeps in-frame clones and lacks some. The sample carries 700,000 or so clones, approximately 83% recorded once. Germline CDR1 SGHRS, CDR2 YFSETQ. With 0 bases removed from V and 5 bases from J, the gap between germline ends came to 19 bases. This CDR3 has 17 amino acids. Another study also made use of these data, one on human thymus T cells.

This clonotype was sampled from a girl in the first two years of life with a congenital heart defect. The rearrangement links TRBV5-1 to TRBJ2-3; TRBD2 might be the D (6 bases). The sequenced material came from thymocytes. In DNA, the CDR3 is TGCGCCAGCAGCTTGGTGGGCGGGACGCCTCAGGGAGATACGCAGTATTTT. Translating gives CASSLVGGTPQGDTQYF.